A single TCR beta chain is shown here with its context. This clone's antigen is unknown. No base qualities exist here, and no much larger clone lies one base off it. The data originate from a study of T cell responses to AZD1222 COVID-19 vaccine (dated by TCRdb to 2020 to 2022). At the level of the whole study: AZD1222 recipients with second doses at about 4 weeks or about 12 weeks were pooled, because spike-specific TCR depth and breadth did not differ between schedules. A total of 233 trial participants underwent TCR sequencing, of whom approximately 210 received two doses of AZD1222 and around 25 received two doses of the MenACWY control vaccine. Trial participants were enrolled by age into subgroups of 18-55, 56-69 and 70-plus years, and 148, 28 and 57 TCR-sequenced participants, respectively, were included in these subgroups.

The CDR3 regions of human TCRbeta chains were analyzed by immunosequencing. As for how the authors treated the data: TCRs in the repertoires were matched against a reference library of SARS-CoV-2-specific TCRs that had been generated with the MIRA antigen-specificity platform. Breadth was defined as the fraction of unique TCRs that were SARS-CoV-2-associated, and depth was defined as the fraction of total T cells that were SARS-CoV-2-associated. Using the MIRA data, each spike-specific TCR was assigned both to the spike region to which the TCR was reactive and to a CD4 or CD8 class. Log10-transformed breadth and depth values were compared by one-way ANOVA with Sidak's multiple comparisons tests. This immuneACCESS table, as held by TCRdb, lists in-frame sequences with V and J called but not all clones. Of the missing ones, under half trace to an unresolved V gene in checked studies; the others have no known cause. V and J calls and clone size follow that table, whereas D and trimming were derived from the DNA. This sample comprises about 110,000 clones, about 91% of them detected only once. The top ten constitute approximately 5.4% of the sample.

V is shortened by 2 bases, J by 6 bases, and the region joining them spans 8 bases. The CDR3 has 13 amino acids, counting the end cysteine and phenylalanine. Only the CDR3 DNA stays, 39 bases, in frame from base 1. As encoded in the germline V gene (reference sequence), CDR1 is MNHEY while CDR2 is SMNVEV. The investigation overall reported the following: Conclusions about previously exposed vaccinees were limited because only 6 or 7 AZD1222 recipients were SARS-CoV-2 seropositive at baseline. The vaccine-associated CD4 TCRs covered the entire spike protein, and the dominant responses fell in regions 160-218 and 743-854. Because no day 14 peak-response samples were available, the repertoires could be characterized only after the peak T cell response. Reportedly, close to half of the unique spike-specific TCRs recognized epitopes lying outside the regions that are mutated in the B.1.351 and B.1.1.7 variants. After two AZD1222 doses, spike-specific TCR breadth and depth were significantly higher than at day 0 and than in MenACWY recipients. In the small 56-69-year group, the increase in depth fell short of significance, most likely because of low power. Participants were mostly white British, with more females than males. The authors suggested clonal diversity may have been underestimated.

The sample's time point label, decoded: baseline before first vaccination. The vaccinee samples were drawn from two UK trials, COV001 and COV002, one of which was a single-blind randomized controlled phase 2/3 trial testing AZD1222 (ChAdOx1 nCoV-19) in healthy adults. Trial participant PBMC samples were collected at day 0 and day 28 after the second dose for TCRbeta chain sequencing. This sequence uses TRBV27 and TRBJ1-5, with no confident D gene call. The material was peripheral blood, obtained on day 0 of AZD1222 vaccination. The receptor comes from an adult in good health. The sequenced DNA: TGTGCCAGCAGTTTAGAGTTGGGTCAGCCCCAGCATTTT. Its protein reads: CASSLELGQPQHF.